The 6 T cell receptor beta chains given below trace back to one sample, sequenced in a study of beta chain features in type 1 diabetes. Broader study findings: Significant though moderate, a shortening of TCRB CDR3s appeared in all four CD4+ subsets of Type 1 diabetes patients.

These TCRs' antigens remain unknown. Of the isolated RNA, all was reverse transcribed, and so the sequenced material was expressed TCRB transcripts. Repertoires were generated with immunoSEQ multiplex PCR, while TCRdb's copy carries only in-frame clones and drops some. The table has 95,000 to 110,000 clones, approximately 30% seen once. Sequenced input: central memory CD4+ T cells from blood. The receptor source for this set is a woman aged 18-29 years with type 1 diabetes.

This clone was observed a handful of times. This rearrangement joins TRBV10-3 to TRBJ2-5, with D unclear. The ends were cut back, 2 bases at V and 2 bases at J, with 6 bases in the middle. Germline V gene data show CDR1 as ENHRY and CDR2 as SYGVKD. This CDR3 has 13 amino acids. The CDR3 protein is CAISEAGQETQYF. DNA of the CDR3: TGTGCCATCAGTGAGGCAGGTCAAGAGACCCAGTACTTC.

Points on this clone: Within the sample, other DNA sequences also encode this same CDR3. CDR3 sequence: CASSPPGTGANYGYTF. For the CDR3, the DNA is TGTGCCAGCTCACCACCGGGGACAGGTGCTAACTATGGCTACACCTTC. The genes are TRBV18 and TRBJ1-2; 8 bases agree with TRBD1. Germline trimming cut 0 bases from V and 0 bases from J; bases unmatched to any gene: 3. Germline V gene lookup returns CDR1 KGHSH and CDR2 LQKENI. This CDR3 is built from 16 residues.

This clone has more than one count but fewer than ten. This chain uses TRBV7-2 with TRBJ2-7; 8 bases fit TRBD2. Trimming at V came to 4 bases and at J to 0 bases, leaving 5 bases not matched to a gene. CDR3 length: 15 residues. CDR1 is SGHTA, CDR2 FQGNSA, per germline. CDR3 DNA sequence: TGTGCCAGCAGCTCTAGCGGGCTAAGCTCCTACGAGCAGTACTTC. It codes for CASSSSGLSSYEQYF.

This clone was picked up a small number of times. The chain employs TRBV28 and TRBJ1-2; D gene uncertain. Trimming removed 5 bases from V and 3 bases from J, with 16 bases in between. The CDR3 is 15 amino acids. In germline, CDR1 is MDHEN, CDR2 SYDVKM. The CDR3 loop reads CASSPPLGSDYGYTF. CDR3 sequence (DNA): TGTGCCAGCAGTCCCCCCTTAGGGAGCGACTATGGCTACACCTTC.

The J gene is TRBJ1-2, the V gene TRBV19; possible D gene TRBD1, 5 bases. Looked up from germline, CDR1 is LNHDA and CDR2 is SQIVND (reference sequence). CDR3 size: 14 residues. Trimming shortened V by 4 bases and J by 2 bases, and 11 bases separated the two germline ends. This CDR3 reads CASSRPGMNYGYTF. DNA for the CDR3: TGTGCCAGTAGTAGACCAGGGATGAACTATGGCTACACCTTC.

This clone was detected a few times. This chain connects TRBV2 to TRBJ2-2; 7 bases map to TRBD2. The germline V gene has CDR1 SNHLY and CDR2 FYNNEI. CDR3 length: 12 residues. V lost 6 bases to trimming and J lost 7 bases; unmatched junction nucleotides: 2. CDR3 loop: CASRTSHGELFF. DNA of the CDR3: TGTGCCAGCAGGACTAGCCACGGGGAGCTGTTTTTT. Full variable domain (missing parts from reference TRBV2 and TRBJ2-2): EPEVTQTPSHQVTQMGQEVILRCVPISNHLYFYWYRQILGQKVEFLVSFYNNEISEKSEIFDDQFSVERPDGSNFTLKIRSTKLEDSAMYFCASRTSHGELFFGEGSRLTVL.